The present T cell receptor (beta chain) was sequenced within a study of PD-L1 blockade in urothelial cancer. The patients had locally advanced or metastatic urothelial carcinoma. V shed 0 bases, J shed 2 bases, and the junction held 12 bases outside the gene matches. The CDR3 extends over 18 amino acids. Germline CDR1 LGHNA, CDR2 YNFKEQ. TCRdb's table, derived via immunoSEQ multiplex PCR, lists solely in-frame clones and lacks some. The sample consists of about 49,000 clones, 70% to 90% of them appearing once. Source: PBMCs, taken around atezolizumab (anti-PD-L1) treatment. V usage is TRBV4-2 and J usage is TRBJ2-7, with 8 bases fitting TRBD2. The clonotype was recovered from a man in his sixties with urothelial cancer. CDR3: CASSQDLVQRGLPYEQYF. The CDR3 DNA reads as TGTGCCAGCAGCCAAGATCTGGTCCAGCGGGGGTTACCCTACGAGCAGTACTTC.